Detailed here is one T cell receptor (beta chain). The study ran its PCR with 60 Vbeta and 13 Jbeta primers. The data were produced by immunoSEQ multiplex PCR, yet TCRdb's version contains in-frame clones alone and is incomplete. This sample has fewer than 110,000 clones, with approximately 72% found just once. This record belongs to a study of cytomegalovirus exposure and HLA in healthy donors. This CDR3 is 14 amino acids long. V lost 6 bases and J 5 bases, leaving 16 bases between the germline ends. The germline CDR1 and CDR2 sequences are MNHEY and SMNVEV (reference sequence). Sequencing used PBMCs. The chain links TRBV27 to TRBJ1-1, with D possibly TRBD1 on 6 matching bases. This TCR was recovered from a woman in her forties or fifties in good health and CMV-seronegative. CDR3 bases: TGTGCCAGCAGCTCTATTCTCAGGGGAACTGAAGCTTTCTTT. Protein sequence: CASSSILRGTEAFF.